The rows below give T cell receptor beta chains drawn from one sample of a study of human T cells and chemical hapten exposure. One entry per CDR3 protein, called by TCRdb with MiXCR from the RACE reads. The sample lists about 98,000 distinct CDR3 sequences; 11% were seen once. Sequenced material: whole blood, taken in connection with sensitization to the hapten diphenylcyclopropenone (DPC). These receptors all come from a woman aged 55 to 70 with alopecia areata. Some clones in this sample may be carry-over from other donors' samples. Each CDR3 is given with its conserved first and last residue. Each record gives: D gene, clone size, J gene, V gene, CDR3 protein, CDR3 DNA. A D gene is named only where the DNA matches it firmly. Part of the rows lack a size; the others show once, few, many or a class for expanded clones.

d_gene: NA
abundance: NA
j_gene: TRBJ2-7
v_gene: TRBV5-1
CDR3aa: CASSPGGGFYEQYF
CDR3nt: TGCGCCAGCAGCCCGGGTGGGGGATTCTACGAGCAGTACTTC

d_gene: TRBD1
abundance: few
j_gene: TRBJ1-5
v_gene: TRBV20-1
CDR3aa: CSARPTGDPNQPQHF
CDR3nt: TGCAGTGCTAGACCGACAGGGGACCCCAATCAGCCCCAGCATTTT

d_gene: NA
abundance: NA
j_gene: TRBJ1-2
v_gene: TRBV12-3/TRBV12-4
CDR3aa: CASRDPGTNYGYTF
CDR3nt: TGTGCCAGCAGAGACCCCGGGACAAACTATGGCTACACCTTC

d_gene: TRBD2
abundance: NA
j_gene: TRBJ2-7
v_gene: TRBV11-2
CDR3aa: CASNIPSSGGHEQYF
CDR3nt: TGTGCCAGCAACATTCCGTCTAGCGGGGGTCACGAGCAGTACTTC

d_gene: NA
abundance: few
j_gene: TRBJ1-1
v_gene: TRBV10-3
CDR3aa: CAISAGQYSEAFF
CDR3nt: TGTGCCATCAGTGCAGGGCAGTATTCCGAAGCTTTCTTT

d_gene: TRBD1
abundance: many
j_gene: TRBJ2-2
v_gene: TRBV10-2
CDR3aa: CASSPGQLTGELFF
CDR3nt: TGCGCCAGCAGCCCGGGACAGCTCACCGGGGAGCTGTTTTTT

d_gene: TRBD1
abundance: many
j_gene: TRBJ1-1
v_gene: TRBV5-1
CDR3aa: CASSPERGLTEAFF
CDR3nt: TGCGCCAGCAGCCCGGAAAGGGGGCTCACTGAAGCTTTCTTT

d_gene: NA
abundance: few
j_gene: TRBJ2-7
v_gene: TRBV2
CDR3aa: CASRTGNSPVEQYF
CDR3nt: TGTGCCAGCAGAACCGGGAACAGCCCCGTCGAGCAGTACTTC

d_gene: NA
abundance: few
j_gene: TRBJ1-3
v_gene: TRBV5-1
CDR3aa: CASSPDWNTIYF
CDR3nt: TGCGCCAGCAGCCCCGATTGGAACACCATATATTTT

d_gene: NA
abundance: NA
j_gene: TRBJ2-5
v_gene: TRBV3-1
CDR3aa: CASSQDLVRETQYF
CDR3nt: TGTGCCAGCAGCCAAGATTTAGTACGGGAGACCCAGTACTTC

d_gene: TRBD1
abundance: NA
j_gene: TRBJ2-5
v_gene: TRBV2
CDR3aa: CASTLTGQETQYF
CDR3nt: TGTGCCAGCACCCTGACAGGGCAAGAGACCCAGTACTTC

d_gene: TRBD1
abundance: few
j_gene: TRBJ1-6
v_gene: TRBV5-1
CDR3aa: CASSLEQGANSPLHF
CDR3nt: TGCGCCAGCAGCTTGGAACAGGGGGCCAATTCACCCCTCCACTTT

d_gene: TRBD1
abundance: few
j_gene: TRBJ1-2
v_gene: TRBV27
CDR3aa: CASSLVGGGPSRGYTF
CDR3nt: TGTGCCAGCAGTCTGGTTGGAGGGGGCCCTTCGCGAGGCTACACCTTC

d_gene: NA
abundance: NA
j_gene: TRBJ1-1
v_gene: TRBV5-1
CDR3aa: CASSLSKGLNTEAFF
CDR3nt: TGCGCCAGCAGCTTGAGTAAGGGGCTGAACACTGAAGCTTTCTTT

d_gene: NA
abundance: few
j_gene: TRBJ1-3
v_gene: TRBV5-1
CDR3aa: CASSFNHGSGAGNTIYF
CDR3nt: TGCGCCAGCAGCTTTAACCACGGGTCAGGGGCTGGAAACACCATATATTTT

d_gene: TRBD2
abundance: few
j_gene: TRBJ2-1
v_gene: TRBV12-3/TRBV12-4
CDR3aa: CASSLAGGYNEQFF
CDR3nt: TGTGCCAGCAGTCTAGCGGGGGGATACAATGAGCAGTTCTTC

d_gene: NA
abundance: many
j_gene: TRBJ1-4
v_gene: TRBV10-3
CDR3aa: CAISEFTGGNEKLFF
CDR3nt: TGTGCCATCAGTGAATTTACAGGAGGTAATGAAAAACTGTTTTTT

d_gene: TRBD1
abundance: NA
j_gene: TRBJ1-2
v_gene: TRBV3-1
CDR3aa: CASSPINGQGWGYTF
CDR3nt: TGTGCCAGCAGCCCGATTAATGGACAGGGCTGGGGCTACACCTTC

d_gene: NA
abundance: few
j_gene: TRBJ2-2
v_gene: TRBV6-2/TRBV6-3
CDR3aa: CASSQGTGELFF
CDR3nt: TGTGCCAGCAGCCAGGGCACCGGGGAGCTGTTTTTT

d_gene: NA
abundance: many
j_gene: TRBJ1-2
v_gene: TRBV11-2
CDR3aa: CASSLAGGRDTF
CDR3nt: TGTGCCAGCAGCTTAGCTGGGGGGCGAGACACCTTC

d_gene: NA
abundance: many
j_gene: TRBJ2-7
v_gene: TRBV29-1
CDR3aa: CSVVSRFYEQYF
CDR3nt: TGCAGCGTTGTTTCCCGGTTCTACGAGCAGTACTTC

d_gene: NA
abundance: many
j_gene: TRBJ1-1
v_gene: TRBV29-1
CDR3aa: CSVRQANTEAFF
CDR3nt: TGCAGCGTGAGACAGGCGAACACTGAAGCTTTCTTT

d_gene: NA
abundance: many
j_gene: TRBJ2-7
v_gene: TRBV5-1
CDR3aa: CASSSGENEQYF
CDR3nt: TGCGCCAGCAGCTCAGGGGAAAACGAGCAGTACTTC

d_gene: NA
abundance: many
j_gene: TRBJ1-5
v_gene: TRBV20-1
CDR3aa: CSASTVGRGSYSNQPQHF
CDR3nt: TGCAGTGCTAGTACTGTGGGAAGGGGGTCCTATAGCAATCAGCCCCAGCATTTT

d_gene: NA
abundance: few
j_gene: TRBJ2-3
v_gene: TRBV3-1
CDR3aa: CASSQQSLAVDTQYF
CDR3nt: TGTGCCAGCAGCCAACAATCACTGGCGGTGGATACGCAGTATTTT

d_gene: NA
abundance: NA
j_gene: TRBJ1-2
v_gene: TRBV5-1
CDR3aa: CASSPRDPTGYGYTF
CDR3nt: TGCGCCAGCAGCCCCAGGGACCCAACGGGCTATGGCTACACCTTC

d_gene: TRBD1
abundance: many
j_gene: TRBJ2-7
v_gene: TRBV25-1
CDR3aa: CASSDSTGPHEQYF
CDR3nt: TGTGCCAGCAGTGACTCGACAGGGCCCCACGAGCAGTACTTC

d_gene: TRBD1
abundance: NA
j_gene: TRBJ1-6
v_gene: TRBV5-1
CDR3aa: CASSLRQGEDSPLHF
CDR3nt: TGCGCCAGCAGCTTGAGACAGGGAGAAGATTCACCCCTCCACTTT

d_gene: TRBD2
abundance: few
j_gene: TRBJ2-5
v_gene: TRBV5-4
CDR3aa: CASSNSGGVETQYF
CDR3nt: TGTGCCAGCAGCAATAGCGGGGGGGTGGAGACCCAGTACTTC

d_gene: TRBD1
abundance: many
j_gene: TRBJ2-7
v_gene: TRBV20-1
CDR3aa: CSATGTGPYEQYF
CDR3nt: TGCAGTGCCACAGGGACAGGGCCCTACGAGCAGTACTTC

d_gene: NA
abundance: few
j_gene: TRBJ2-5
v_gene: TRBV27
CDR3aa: CASSLVGDRKTQYF
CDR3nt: TGTGCCAGCAGTTTAGTAGGGGACCGGAAGACCCAGTACTTC

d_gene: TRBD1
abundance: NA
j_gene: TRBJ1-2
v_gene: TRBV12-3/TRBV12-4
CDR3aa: CASSNRDRRWNGYTF
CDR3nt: TGTGCCAGCAGTAACCGGGACAGGAGGTGGAATGGCTACACCTTC